This TCR beta chain was profiled in a study of cytomegalovirus exposure and HLA in healthy donors. Whole-study findings and limits: The authors listed 164 TCR beta chains as cytomegalovirus-associated.

This CDR3 is 12 amino acids long. Losses at the gene ends were 10 bases for V and 6 bases for J; bases not matched to a gene: 8. Per the germline V gene, CDR1 is MDHEN and CDR2 is SYDVKM. PCR was performed using 60 Vbeta and 13 Jbeta primers. Libraries were prepared by immunoSEQ multiplex PCR; TCRdb keeps only in-frame clonotypes and omits some of them. The table lists roughly 90,000 clones, around three quarters of them singletons. A word on this clone: Antigen: not known.

The origin of this receptor is a man between 25 and 39 years old in good health and CMV-seronegative. The sample was PBMCs. The chain is built from TRBV28 and TRBJ1-2; TRBD1 matches at 7 bases. For the CDR3, the DNA is TGTGCCACCCGAGGACAGGAACATGGCTACACCTTC. This sequence encodes CATRGQEHGYTF.